This paragraph reports one T cell receptor (beta chain). The target antigen is unknown. The CDR3 is 14 residues long. V dropped 3 bases and J dropped 4 bases, with 10 bases sitting between them. From germline, CDR1 is LNHDA and CDR2 SQIVND (reference sequence). TCRdb keeps only in-frame clones here, not all; method: immunoSEQ multiplex PCR. Here the sample spans around 100,000 clones, more than 85% being singletons. These data originate in a study of graft-versus-host responses after intestinal transplantation. About the research overall: Each recipient received a multivisceral, liver-intestinal, or isolated intestinal graft. Among the recipients, all got anti-thymocyte globulin induction and then tacrolimus and steroids for around three years. Study findings and constraints: Maximum circulating GvH clone levels tracked with early post-transplant HvG decreases. Within the allografts of patients who had graft-donor T cell macrochimerism, graft-versus-host to host-versus-graft clonal ratios were high.

The input for sequencing was unstimulated CD4+ T cells sorted from spleen or lymph node cells, taken before transplant. The chain links TRBV19 to TRBJ1-5, with D uncertain. The receptor comes from a human donor who was the organ donor for an intestinal transplant. CDR3 DNA sequence: TGTGCCAGTAGTATCCCCACCAAAAATCAGCCCCAGCATTTT. Protein: CASSIPTKNQPQHF.